The present T cell receptor beta chain was sequenced within a study of vaccination and CD4 T cells after COVID-19. Cultured CD4+ T cell DNA was sequenced using the Oncomine TCR Beta short-read assay. One entry per CDR3 protein, called by TCRdb with MiXCR from the PCR reads. Of under 9,500 distinct CDR3 sequences in the sample, less than 55% were seen once. Comment on this clonotype: Its matching antigen is unknown.

CDR1 is SGHVS, CDR2 FNYEAQ, per germline. Trimming at V came to 5 bases and at J to 3 bases, leaving 8 bases not matched to a gene. This CDR3 contains 17 residues. Treatment given: approximately 10-day PBMC culture with coronavirus spike peptide pools or control peptides (ViraFEST assay). Ahead of the COVID-19 pandemic (2011-2018), the CD4+ T cells of the unexposed donor were collected. This receptor was taken from a human donor in good health. J is TRBJ2-7 and V is TRBV7-6; 15 bases align to TRBD2. Sequences were obtained from CD4+ T cells from blood, cultured in vitro. The CDR3 DNA reads TGTGCCAGCAGCCCCGCCGGGACTAGCGGGAGGCTCTACGAGCAGTACTTC. Translated: CASSPAGTSGRLYEQYF. Filled out from reference TRBV7-6 and TRBJ2-7, the complete variable domain reads GAGVSQSPRYKVTKRGQDVALRCDPISGHVSLYWYRQALGQGPEFLTYFNYEAQQDKSGLPNDRFSAERPEGSISTLTIQRTEQRDSAMYRCASSPAGTSGRLYEQYFGPGTRLTVT.